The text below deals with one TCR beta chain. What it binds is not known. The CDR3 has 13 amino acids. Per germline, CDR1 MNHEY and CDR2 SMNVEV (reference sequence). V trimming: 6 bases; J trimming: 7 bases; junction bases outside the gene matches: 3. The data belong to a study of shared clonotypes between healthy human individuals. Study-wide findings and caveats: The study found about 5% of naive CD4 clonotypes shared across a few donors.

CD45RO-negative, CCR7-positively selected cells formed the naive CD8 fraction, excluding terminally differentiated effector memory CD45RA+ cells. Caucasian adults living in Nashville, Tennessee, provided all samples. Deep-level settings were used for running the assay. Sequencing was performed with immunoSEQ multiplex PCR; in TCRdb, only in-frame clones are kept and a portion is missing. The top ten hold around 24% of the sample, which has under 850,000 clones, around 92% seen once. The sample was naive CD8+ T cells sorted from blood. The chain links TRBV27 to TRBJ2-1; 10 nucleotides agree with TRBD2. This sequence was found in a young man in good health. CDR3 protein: CASRLAGLNEQFF. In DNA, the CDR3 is TGTGCCAGCAGACTAGCGGGATTGAATGAGCAGTTCTTC.